Given below is one T cell receptor beta chain in context. The data were obtained in a study of blood T cell repertoires in COVID-19. CDR3 length: 17 amino acids. CDR1 and CDR2 (germline): MNHNY, SVGAGI (reference sequence). The ends lost 5 bases at V and 1 base at J; junction bases unmatched: 10. The data were produced by immunoSEQ multiplex PCR, yet TCRdb's version contains in-frame clones alone and is incomplete. The sample lists roughly 240,000 clones; roughly 87% were seen once. The chain joins TRBV6-6 to TRBJ2-1; 8 nucleotides line up with TRBD1. This sequence was found in a woman between 25 and 40 years old with acute COVID-19. Sequenced: PBMCs or T cells enriched from blood (not recorded which). The CDR3 here is CASSLQGAMSSYNEQFF. The CDR3 DNA reads as TGTGCCAGCAGTCTGCAGGGGGCGATGAGTTCCTACAATGAGCAGTTCTTC.